This entry lists 12 T cell receptor beta chains sequenced from one sample in a study of blood T cell repertoires in COVID-19. Clones were sequenced by immunoSEQ multiplex PCR, and TCRdb holds only the in-frame ones, with some missing. The repertoire includes tens of thousands of clones, approximately 83% of them detected once, and roughly 12% sits in the top ten. The source material was peripheral blood. These receptors were collected from a human donor in a cohort sampled during active COVID-19.

This clone occurred once. The CDR3 protein is CASSSSTGGAETQYF. The CDR3 DNA is TGCGCCAGCAGCTCCTCCACGGGGGGCGCGGAGACCCAGTACTTC. V gene TRBV5-1 combines with J gene TRBJ2-5, with D maybe TRBD2 (7 bases). In germline, CDR1 is SGHRS, CDR2 YFSETQ. Trimming pared 3 bases from V and 5 bases from J, leaving 17 bases between. The CDR3 sequence is 15 residues long.

The chain couples TRBV4-3 to TRBJ2-1; TRBD2 agrees at 9 bases. V was pared by 3 bases and J by 5 bases, with 5 bases of the junction left unmatched. Germline CDR1 and CDR2: LGHNA and YSLEER. CDR3 length equals 15 residues. The CDR3 coding sequence is TGCGCCAGCAGCCACACTAGCGGGCAAAACAATGAGCAGTTCTTC. Protein product: CASSHTSGQNNEQFF.

V usage is TRBV5-5 and J usage is TRBJ2-7; D is perhaps TRBD1 (6 bases). The CDR3 loop spans 15 amino acids. Trimming took 1 base from V and 3 from J, leaving 14 bases between them. The germline CDR1 and CDR2 sequences are SGHKS and YYEKEE (reference sequence). The CDR3 DNA reads as TGTGCCAGCAGCTTGACGACGGGACATCTCTACGAGCAGTACTTC. Translated: CASSLTTGHLYEQYF.

The chain has TRBV15 and TRBJ2-5, with D possibly being TRBD2 (6 bases). Germline assignment: CDR1 LNHNV and CDR2 YYDKDF (reference sequence). Between the trimmed V and J ends, which lost 0 bases and 7 bases, there was a span of 18 bases. The CDR3 totals 16 residues. CDR3 amino acids: CATSRDLRGPGGTQYF. DNA for the CDR3: TGTGCCACCAGCAGAGATCTGCGGGGTCCTGGTGGGACCCAGTACTTC. Full variable domain (rest looked up from reference TRBV15 and TRBJ2-5): DAMVIQNPRYQVTQFGKPVTLSCSQTLNHNVMYWYQQKSSQAPKLLFHYYDKDFNNEADTPDNFQSRRPNTSFCFLDIRSPGLGDTAMYLCATSRDLRGPGGTQYFGPGTRLLVL.

This chain's CDR3 is CASSLTSGSGETQYF. DNA for the CDR3: TGTGCCAGCAGTTTAACTAGCGGGTCGGGTGAGACCCAGTACTTC. The chain recombines TRBV28 with TRBJ2-5; 9 nucleotides align to TRBD2. The length of the CDR3 is 15 residues. With V trimmed by 2 bases and J by 5 bases, 6 bases remained unmatched. The germline CDR1 and CDR2 sequences are MDHEN and SYDVKM. Combining the CDR3 with reference TRBV28 and TRBJ2-5 gives the whole variable domain DVKVTQSSRYLVKRTGEKVFLECVQDMDHENMFWYRQDPGLGLRLIYFSYDVKMKEKGDIPEGYSVSREKKERFSLILESASTNQTSMYLCASSLTSGSGETQYFGPGTRLLVL.

The V and J genes are TRBV7-8 and TRBJ1-6; no firm D call. The CDR3 has 15 amino acids. The ends were cut back, 3 bases at V and 5 bases at J, with 11 bases in the middle. Germline CDR1 and CDR2: SGHVS and FQNEAQ. The CDR3 DNA sequence: TGTGCCAGCAGCTTTGGGGAGAAAAATAATTCACCCCTCCACTTT. Residues: CASSFGEKNNSPLHF.

The chain recombines TRBV5-4 with TRBJ2-3, with 8 bases identical to TRBD2. CDR3 size: 13 residues. In germline, CDR1 is SGHNT, CDR2 YYREEE (reference sequence). V lost 1 base to trimming and J lost 8 bases; unmatched junction nucleotides: 3. This CDR3 is CASSLSGGGTQYF. The CDR3, as DNA: TGTGCCAGCAGCTTGAGCGGGGGAGGTACGCAGTATTTT.

CDR3 DNA sequence: TGTGCCAGCAGCCGGCAGCGGGGGGTTGAGAATGAGCAGTTCTTC. Protein: CASSRQRGVENEQFF. This rearrangement joins TRBV4-2 to TRBJ2-1, with 9 bases fitting TRBD2. The CDR3 has 15 amino acids. The V and J ends lost 4 bases and 7 bases, in that order; junction bases with no gene match: 8. Germline CDR1 LGHNA, CDR2 YNFKEQ.

The chain combines TRBV9 with TRBJ2-7, with TRBD2 matching over 9 bases. Germline-derived CDR1 and CDR2 are SGDLS and YYNGEE. CDR3 length: 16 residues. V shed 4 bases, J shed 1 base, and the junction held 9 bases outside the gene matches. The CDR3 bases are TGTGCCAGCAGCCCCCGGGGCGGGGGGGGGTCCTACGAGCAGTACTTC. Its translation: CASSPRGGGGSYEQYF.

This chain joins TRBV7-2 and TRBJ1-5, with D possibly TRBD1 on 5 matching bases. CDR1 and CDR2 from the germline V gene are SGHTA and FQGNSA. CDR3 size: 15 residues. V was trimmed by 1 base and J by 5 bases, leaving 12 bases between them. The CDR3 is CASSLESGGDQPQHF. DNA for the CDR3: TGTGCCAGCAGCTTAGAATCGGGAGGGGATCAGCCCCAGCATTTT.

The V and J genes are TRBV4-1 and TRBJ1-1, with a possible D match to TRBD1 (5 bases). Germline V lookup: CDR1 MGHRA, CDR2 YSYEKL. This CDR3 spans 15 amino acids. V was pared by 5 bases and J by 0 bases, with 13 bases between. The CDR3 loop is CASSSATDLNTEAFF. CDR3 coding DNA: TGCGCCAGCAGCTCCGCGACAGACTTGAACACTGAAGCTTTCTTT.

V usage is TRBV10-1 and J usage is TRBJ2-1; weak D call: TRBD2 (6 bases). From germline, CDR1 is WNHNN and CDR2 SYGVQD (reference sequence). Trimming took 4 bases from V and 3 from J, leaving 7 bases between them. CDR3 size: 13 residues. The CDR3 DNA is TGCGCCAGCAGTGTGGGACTCTACAATGAGCAGTTCTTC. Amino acids: CASSVGLYNEQFF.